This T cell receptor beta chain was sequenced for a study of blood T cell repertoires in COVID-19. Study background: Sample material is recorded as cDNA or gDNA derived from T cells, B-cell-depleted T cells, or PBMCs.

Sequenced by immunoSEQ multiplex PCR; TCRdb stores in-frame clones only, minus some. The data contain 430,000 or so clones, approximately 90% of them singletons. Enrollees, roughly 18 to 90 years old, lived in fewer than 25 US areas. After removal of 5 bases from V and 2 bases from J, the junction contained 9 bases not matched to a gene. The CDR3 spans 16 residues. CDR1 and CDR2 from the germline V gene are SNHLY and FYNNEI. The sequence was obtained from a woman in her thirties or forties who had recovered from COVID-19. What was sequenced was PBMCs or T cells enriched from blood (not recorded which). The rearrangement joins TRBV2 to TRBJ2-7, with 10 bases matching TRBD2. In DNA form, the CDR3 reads TGTGCCAGCAGTTCCCACCTAGCGGGAGCACCCTACGAGCAGTACTTC. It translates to CASSSHLAGAPYEQYF. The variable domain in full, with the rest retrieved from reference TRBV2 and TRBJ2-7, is EPEVTQTPSHQVTQMGQEVILRCVPISNHLYFYWYRQILGQKVEFLVSFYNNEISEKSEIFDDQFSVERPDGSNFTLKIRSTKLEDSAMYFCASSSHLAGAPYEQYFGPGTRLTVT.